Sequencing of this T cell receptor (beta chain) was carried out in a study of CD8 T cells in ankylosing spondylitis. Notes on the study in general: Made up of fewer than ten highly homologous variants, a TCR beta motif appeared characteristic of ankylosing spondylitis blood. Reportedly, disease-linked clones are significantly enriched in ankylosing spondylitis patients' matched synovial fluid.

As for this clonotype: Its antigen remains unidentified.

The authors made TCR beta libraries by quantitative 5'-RACE with molecular barcodes. TCRdb re-called the 5' RACE reads with MiXCR, one entry per CDR3 protein. The repertoire includes around 90,000 distinct CDR3 sequences, under 30% of them detected once, and less than 60% sits in the top ten. The clonotype was recovered from a male donor with ankylosing spondylitis or in good health (not recorded which). The sample consisted of blood, either unsorted or a sorted T cell fraction (not recorded which).

The CDR3 spells CASLLAGEDTQYF. CDR3 DNA: TGTGCCAGTCTACTAGCGGGGGAAGATACGCAGTATTTT. The rearrangement joins TRBV19 to TRBJ2-3; TRBD2 aligns across 11 bases. Germline assignment: CDR1 LNHDA and CDR2 SQIVND (reference sequence). V dropped 8 bases and J dropped 5; count of bases not matched to a gene: 3. The CDR3 extends over 13 amino acids.